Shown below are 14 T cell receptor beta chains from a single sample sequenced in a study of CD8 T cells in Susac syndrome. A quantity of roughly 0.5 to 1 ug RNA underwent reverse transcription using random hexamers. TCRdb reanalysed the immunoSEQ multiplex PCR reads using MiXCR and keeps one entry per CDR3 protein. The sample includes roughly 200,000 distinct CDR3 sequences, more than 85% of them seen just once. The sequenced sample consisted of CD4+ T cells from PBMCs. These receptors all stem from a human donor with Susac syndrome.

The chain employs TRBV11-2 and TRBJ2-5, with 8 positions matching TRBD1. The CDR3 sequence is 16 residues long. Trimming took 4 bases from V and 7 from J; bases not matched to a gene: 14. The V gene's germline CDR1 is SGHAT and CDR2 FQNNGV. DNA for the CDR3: TGTGCCAGCAGCTCCCCCTTCAGGGGGCGTCGTGGGACCCAGTACTTC. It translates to CASSSPFRGRRGTQYF.

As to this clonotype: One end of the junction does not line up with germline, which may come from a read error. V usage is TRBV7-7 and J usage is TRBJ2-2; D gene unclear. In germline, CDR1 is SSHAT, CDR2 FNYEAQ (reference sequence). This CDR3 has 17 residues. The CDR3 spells CASSLTWEGLETGELFF. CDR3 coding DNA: TGTGCTAGCAGCTTAACTTGGGAAGGGTTGGAAACCGGGGAGCTGTTTTTT.

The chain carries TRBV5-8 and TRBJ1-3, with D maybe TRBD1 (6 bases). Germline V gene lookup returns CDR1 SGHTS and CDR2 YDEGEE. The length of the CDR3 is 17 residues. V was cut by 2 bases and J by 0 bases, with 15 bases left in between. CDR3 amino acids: CASSLLGQSISGNTIYF. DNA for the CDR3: TGTGCCAGCAGCTTACTCGGACAGTCTATCTCTGGAAACACCATATATTTT.

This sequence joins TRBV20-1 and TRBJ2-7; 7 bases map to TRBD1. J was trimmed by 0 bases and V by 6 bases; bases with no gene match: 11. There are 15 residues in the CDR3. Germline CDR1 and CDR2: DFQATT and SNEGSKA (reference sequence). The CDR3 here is CSAKPPGQSSYEQYF. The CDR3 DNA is TGCAGTGCAAAACCTCCGGGACAGAGCTCCTACGAGCAGTACTTC.

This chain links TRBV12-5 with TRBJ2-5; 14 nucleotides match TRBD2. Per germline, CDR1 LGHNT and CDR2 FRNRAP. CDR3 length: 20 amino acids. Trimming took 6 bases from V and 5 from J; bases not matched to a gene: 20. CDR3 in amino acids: CASGPGGGGLAGAFSETQYF. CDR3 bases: TGTGCTAGTGGCCCAGGCGGTGGGGGACTAGCGGGGGCCTTTTCGGAGACCCAGTACTTC.

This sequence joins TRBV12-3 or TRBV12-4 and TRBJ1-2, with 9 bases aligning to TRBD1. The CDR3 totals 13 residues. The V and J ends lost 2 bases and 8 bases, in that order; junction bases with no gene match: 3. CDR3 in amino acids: CASSLRDRDGYTF. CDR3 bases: TGTGCCAGCAGTTTAAGGGACAGGGACGGCTACACCTTC.

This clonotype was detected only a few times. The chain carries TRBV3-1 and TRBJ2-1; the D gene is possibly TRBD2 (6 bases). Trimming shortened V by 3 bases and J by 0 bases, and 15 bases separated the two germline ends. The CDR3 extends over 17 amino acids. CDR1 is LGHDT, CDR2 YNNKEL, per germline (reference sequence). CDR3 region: CASSHSGSGSSYNEQFF. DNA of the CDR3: TGTGCCAGCAGCCACTCCGGTAGCGGAAGCTCCTACAATGAGCAGTTCTTC.

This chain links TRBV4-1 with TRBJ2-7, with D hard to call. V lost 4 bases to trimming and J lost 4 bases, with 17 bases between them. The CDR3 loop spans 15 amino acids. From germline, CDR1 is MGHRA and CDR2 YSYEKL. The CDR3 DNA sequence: TGCGCCAGCAGCCCAAGTACTAACCGTGGGTACGAGCAGTACTTC. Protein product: CASSPSTNRGYEQYF.

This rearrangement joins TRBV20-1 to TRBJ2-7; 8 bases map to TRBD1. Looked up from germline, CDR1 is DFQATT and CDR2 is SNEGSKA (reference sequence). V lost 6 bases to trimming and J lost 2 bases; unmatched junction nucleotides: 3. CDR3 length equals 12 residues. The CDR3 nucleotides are TGCAGTGCAACGGACAGGGCCTACGAGCAGTACTTC. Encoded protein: CSATDRAYEQYF.

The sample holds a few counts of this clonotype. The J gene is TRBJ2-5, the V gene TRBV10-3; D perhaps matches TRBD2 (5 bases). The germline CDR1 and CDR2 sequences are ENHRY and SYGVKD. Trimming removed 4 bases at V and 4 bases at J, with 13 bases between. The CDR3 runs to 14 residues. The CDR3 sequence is CAISGGGPPETQYF. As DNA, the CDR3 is TGTGCCATCAGTGGAGGAGGCCCCCCAGAGACCCAGTACTTC.

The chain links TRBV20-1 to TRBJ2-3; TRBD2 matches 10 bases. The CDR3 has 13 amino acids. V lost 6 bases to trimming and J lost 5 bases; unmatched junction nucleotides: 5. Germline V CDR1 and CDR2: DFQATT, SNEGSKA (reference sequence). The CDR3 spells CSADVAGGDTQYF. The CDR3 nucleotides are TGCAGTGCGGACGTAGCGGGGGGAGATACGCAGTATTTT.

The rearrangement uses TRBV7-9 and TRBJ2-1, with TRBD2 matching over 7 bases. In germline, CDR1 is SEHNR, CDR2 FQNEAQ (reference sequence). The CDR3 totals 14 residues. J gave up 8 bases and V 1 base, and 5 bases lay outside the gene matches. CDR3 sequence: CASSLGGGRDEQFF. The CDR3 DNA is TGTGCCAGCAGCTTAGGGGGGGGTAGGGATGAGCAGTTCTTC.

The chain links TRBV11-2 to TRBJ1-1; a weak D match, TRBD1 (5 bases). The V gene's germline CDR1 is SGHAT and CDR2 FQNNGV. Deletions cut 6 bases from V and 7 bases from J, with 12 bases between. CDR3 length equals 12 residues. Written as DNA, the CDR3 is TGTGCCAGCAGTAACCAGGGCCGTGAAGCTTTCTTT. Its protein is CASSNQGREAFF.

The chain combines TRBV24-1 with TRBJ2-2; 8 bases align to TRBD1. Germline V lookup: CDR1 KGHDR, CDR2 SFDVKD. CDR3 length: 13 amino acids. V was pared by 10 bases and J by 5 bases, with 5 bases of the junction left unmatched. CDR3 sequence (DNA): TGTGCCACGGGGACAGGACCTACCGGGGAGCTGTTTTTT. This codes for CATGTGPTGELFF.